Listed here are 11 T cell receptor beta chains from one sample, sequenced in a study of blood T cell repertoires in COVID-19. This table comes from immunoSEQ multiplex PCR, and its TCRdb copy is limited to in-frame clones, with some not included. The repertoire holds almost 50,000 clones, with around 80% as singletons. Sequencing input: peripheral blood. Receptor source: a man between 65 and 80 years old with acute or convalescent COVID-19.

This chain connects TRBV6-5 to TRBJ2-3; D gene uncertain. The V gene lost 8 bases and the J gene lost 6 bases, with 15 bases spanning the gap. CDR1 is MNHEY and CDR2 is SVGAGI in the germline V gene. The CDR3 consists of 13 residues. The CDR3 region has the DNA TGTGCCAGCGCCAACCCCATCGCGGATACGCAGTATTTT. It translates to CASANPIADTQYF.

In this sample, this clone turned up a few times. This chain connects TRBV16 to TRBJ1-1; 7 bases are shared with TRBD1. The trim removed 3 bases at V and 8 bases at J, leaving 9 bases unmatched. CDR1 and CDR2 from the germline V gene are KGHSY and FQNENV. The length of the CDR3 is 14 residues. The CDR3 DNA sequence: TGTGCCAGCAGCCAGGACAACGCGGACAGGGAAGCTTTCTTT. Protein: CASSQDNADREAFF.

The sample holds a few counts of this clone. This chain uses TRBV29-1 with TRBJ2-7, with D possibly TRBD1 on 5 matching bases. Trimming cost V 2 bases and J 6 bases, with 8 bases left between them. The CDR3 sequence is 11 residues long. Per germline, CDR1 SQVTM and CDR2 ANQGSEA. The CDR3 DNA sequence: TGCAGCGTTGAAAGGGGATCCGAGCAGTACTTC. Protein: CSVERGSEQYF.

This sequence joins TRBV5-1 and TRBJ1-2; 7 bases match TRBD1. This CDR3 spans 15 amino acids. CDR1 and CDR2 from the germline V gene are SGHRS and YFSETQ. The junction had 10 bases not matched to a gene; V was cut back by 0 bases and J by 8 bases. DNA for the CDR3: TGCGCCAGCAGCTTGGTAGAGGGGGCGCCTGGAGGCTACACCTTC. Translated, it gives CASSLVEGAPGGYTF.

This clone has more than one count but fewer than ten. One junction end does not reproduce the germline sequence, and a read error may be involved. V is TRBV7-9 and J is TRBJ2-7; 8 nucleotides agree with TRBD1. The CDR3 length is 12 residues. Germline-derived CDR1 and CDR2 are SEHNR and FQNEAQ (reference sequence). For the CDR3, the DNA is TGTGCCAGCAGCCTCGCACAGGGGGACAGCTTCTTC. It encodes CASSLAQGDSFF.

The V and J genes are TRBV19 and TRBJ2-7, with a possible D match to TRBD1 (5 bases). Germline V gene sequence: CDR1 LNHDA, CDR2 SQIVND (reference sequence). V lost 1 base to trimming and J lost 5 bases, with 12 bases between them. CDR3 length: 14 residues. The CDR3 DNA sequence: TGTGCCAGTAGTATAGGAACAGGAATGGACGAGCAGTACTTC. This encodes CASSIGTGMDEQYF.

The V call is TRBV27, the J call TRBJ2-7, with 8 bases that match TRBD2. The V and J ends lost 6 bases and 2 bases, in that order; junction bases with no gene match: 9. The CDR3 is 15 amino acids. Germline CDR1 reads MNHEY; CDR2 reads SMNVEV (reference sequence). The CDR3 coding sequence is TGTGCCAGCAGGACTGTCCCGGGGGGGGCCTACGAGCAGTACTTC. Translating it yields CASRTVPGGAYEQYF.

The chain combines TRBV30 with TRBJ1-5; tentatively, D is TRBD1 (5 bases). Trimming took 0 bases from V and 6 from J, leaving 12 bases between them. In germline, CDR1 is GTSNPN, CDR2 SVGIG (reference sequence). The CDR3 runs 14 residues. The CDR3, as DNA: TGTGCCTGGAGTGTTTCAGGGCTCCCTCAGCCCCAGCATTTT. Translating it yields CAWSVSGLPQPQHF.

The chain uses TRBV5-1 and TRBJ2-2; possible D gene TRBD2, 7 bases. Germline V lookup: CDR1 SGHRS, CDR2 YFSETQ. V dropped 7 bases and J dropped 2 bases, with 9 bases sitting between them. CDR3 length: 13 amino acids. In DNA, the CDR3 is TGCGCCAGCGGGGGGGCAAACACCGGGGAGCTGTTTTTT. It is translated as CASGGANTGELFF.

The chain carries TRBV30 and TRBJ1-6; D is undetermined. V was trimmed by 3 bases and J by 0 bases, leaving 3 bases between them. The CDR3 loop spans 13 amino acids. CDR1 is GTSNPN and CDR2 is SVGIG in the germline V gene (reference sequence). CDR3 sequence reads: CAWRSSYNSPLHF. The CDR3 DNA follows: TGTGCCTGGAGGAGCTCCTATAATTCACCCCTCCACTTT.

This clone was recorded only once. This sequence joins TRBV18 and TRBJ2-7, with D hard to call. The CDR3 is 15 residues long. Germline V gene lookup returns CDR1 KGHSH and CDR2 LQKENI. V dropped 1 base and J dropped 2 bases, with 12 bases sitting between them. This CDR3 reads CASSPRRGGAYEQYF. The CDR3 coding sequence is TGTGCCAGCTCACCACGGCGCGGTGGAGCCTACGAGCAGTACTTC. Supplemented by reference TRBV18 and TRBJ2-7, the full variable domain reads NAGVMQNPRHLVRRRGQEARLRCSPMKGHSHVYWYRQLPEEGLKFMVYLQKENIIDESGMPKERFSAEFPKEGPSILRIQQVVRGDSAAYFCASSPRRGGAYEQYFGPGTRLTVT.